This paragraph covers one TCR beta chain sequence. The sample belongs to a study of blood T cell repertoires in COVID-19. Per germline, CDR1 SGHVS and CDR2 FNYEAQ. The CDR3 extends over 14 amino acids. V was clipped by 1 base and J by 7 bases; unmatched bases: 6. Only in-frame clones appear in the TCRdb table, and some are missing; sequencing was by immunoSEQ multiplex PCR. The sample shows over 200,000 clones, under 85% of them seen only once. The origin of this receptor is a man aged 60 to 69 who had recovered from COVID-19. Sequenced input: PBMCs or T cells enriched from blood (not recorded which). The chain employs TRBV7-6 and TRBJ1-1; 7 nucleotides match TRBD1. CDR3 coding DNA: TGTGCCAGCAGCTTAGAAGAGGGGACAGATGAAGCTTTCTTT. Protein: CASSLEEGTDEAFF.